A single sample is the source of the 2 T cell receptor beta chains below, sequenced in a study of CD8+ T cells in alopecia areata (dated by TCRdb to between 2017 and 2018). The treatment or condition label for this specimen denotes: oral pan-JAK inhibitor, 5-10 mg twice daily. The library was made by the immunoSEQ multiplex PCR assay. To provide template for TCR sequencing, every sample had RNA extracted and reverse transcribed into cDNA. TCRdb re-hosts the immuneACCESS table, in-frame sequences only. Its copies lack some clones; in the studies checked, an unresolved V gene accounts for under half of them, and the cause for the rest is not known. Across this sample there are fewer than 250,000 clones, with roughly two fifths seen only once. The ten biggest clones cover 0.48% of the sample. The sample in question was CD4+ T cells sorted from blood, obtained at roughly week 30, from a patient treated with tofacitinib. Receptors originate from a human donor with alopecia areata.

This clone was detected only a few times. The chain uses TRBV29-1 and TRBJ1-2; TRBD1 might be the D (5 bases). With 4 bases removed from V and 8 bases from J, the gap between germline ends came to 14 bases. This CDR3 is built from 12 residues. Per germline, CDR1 SQVTM and CDR2 ANQGSEA. This CDR3 reads CSVGEGRNGYTF. In DNA, the CDR3 is TGCAGCGTTGGAGAGGGGCGGAACGGCTACACCTTC.

This clone has more than one count but fewer than ten. The CDR3 DNA reads as TGCAGCGTGACAGTCAGTACTGAAGCTTTCTTT. Protein sequence: CSVTVSTEAFF. The chain couples TRBV29-1 to TRBJ1-1, with a tentative D call TRBD1 (5 bases). There are 11 residues in the CDR3. CDR1 and CDR2 (germline): SQVTM, ANQGSEA. Trimming left V 6 bases short and J 5 bases short, with 10 bases between.